This entry lists 21 T cell receptor beta chains sequenced from one sample in a study of human T cells and chemical hapten exposure. The time point: patch test 1, 2 weeks after DPC sensitization. The treatment: therapeutic diphenylcyclopropenone sensitization with weekly scalp DPC. TCRdb passed the RACE reads through MiXCR, listing each CDR3 protein once. The sample consists of tens of thousands of distinct CDR3 sequences, over 9.5% of them appearing once. The sample here was whole blood, taken in connection with sensitization to the hapten diphenylcyclopropenone (DPC). The origin of the receptors is a woman aged 55-69 years with alopecia areata. Some clones in this sample may be carry-over from other donors' samples.

Many counts were recorded for this clonotype. J is TRBJ2-1 and V is TRBV2; D uncertain. V was clipped by 6 bases and J by 5 bases, with 23 bases between them. The CDR3 is made up of 17 amino acids. Germline lookup yields CDR1 SNHLY and CDR2 FYNNEI. The CDR3 sequence: CASRQLRLLKRHNEQFF. CDR3 coding DNA: TGTGCCAGCAGGCAACTACGACTCCTCAAGCGCCACAATGAGCAGTTCTTC.

The chain uses TRBV12-3 or TRBV12-4 and TRBJ1-6, with D unresolved. V shed 6 bases and J shed 4 bases, with 19 bases lying between them. This CDR3 is 17 amino acids long. In DNA form, the CDR3 reads TGTGCCAGCAGCCCAGGCAGGACGGGTATATATAATTCACCCCTCCACTTT. This translates into CASSPGRTGIYNSPLHF.

The genes are TRBV7-2 and TRBJ2-1; D possibly corresponds to TRBD2 (5 bases). The ends were cut back, 0 bases at V and 4 bases at J, with 13 bases in the middle. The CDR3 runs to 16 residues. Germline V CDR1 and CDR2: SGHTA, FQGNSA. Here the CDR3 reads CASSLASQRTYNEQFF. The DNA for the CDR3 is TGTGCCAGCAGCTTAGCTTCCCAGCGGACTTACAATGAGCAGTTCTTC.

This clonotype has a handful of counts. The chain joins TRBV18 to TRBJ1-2, with 10 bases lining up with TRBD1. Germline lookup yields CDR1 KGHSH and CDR2 LQKENI. The V and J ends lost 3 bases and 6 bases, in that order; junction bases with no gene match: 7. CDR3 length: 15 residues. CDR3 in amino acids: CASSPDRGRLDGYTF. DNA for the CDR3: TGTGCCAGCTCACCCGACAGGGGGCGACTAGATGGCTACACCTTC.

This clonotype showed up many times. The V and J genes are TRBV18 and TRBJ2-5; D not certain. The CDR3 is 14 amino acids. The V end lost 2 bases, the J end lost 5 bases, and 12 bases lay between the germline ends. Germline CDR1 reads KGHSH; CDR2 reads LQKENI. CDR3 region: CASSPKSPLETQYF. CDR3 bases: TGTGCCAGCTCACCAAAGTCTCCGTTGGAGACCCAGTACTTC.

This clonotype was seen repeatedly, ten times or more. The chain is built from TRBV12-3 or TRBV12-4 and TRBJ2-3, with unresolved D. The CDR3 contains 16 residues. V shed 3 bases and J shed 2 bases, with 15 bases lying between them. Here the CDR3 reads CASSLGISTHTDTQYF. The DNA of the CDR3 is TGTGCCAGCAGTTTGGGCATATCAACGCACACAGATACGCAGTATTTT.

The gene calls are TRBV7-3 and TRBJ2-2; D is perhaps TRBD1 (5 bases). The V end was cut by 5 bases, the J end by 5 bases, with 18 bases between. Looked up from germline, CDR1 is SGHTA and CDR2 is FQGTGA. CDR3 length equals 16 residues. The CDR3, as DNA: TGTGCCAGCAGCCTAAGGGCGACAGATAAAACCGGGGAGCTGTTTTTT. It is translated as CASSLRATDKTGELFF. The variable domain in full, with the rest retrieved from reference TRBV7-3 and TRBJ2-2, is GAGVSQTPSNKVTEKGKYVELRCDPISGHTALYWYRQSLGQGPEFLIYFQGTGAADDSGLPNDRFFAVRPEGSVSTLKIQRTERGDSAVYLCASSLRATDKTGELFFGEGSRLTVL.

The V call is TRBV3-1, the J call TRBJ1-4; D unresolved. V was cut by 0 bases and J by 5 bases, with 4 bases left in between. The CDR3 runs to 13 residues. Germline V gives CDR1 LGHDT, CDR2 YNNKEL (reference sequence). This CDR3 reads CASSQEGNEKLFF. CDR3 nucleotide sequence: TGTGCCAGCAGCCAAGAGGGAAATGAAAAACTGTTTTTT.

Ten or more counts support this clonotype. CDR3 DNA sequence: TGTGCCAGCAGCCACCTCAGGGGGGGGGGCGTCCAAGAGACCCAGTACTTC. It is translated as CASSHLRGGGVQETQYF. The rearrangement uses TRBV4-2 and TRBJ2-5, with D possibly called TRBD1 or TRBD2 (7 bases each). Germline CDR1 reads LGHNA; CDR2 reads YNFKEQ. The CDR3 extends over 17 amino acids. Trimming shortened V by 3 bases and J by 1 base, and 18 bases separated the two germline ends.

This clonotype was counted ten times or more. This chain connects TRBV3-1 to TRBJ2-2, with D unresolved. The CDR3 runs to 14 residues. V lost 1 base and J 5 bases, leaving 8 bases between the germline ends. The germline gives CDR1 LGHDT, CDR2 YNNKEL (reference sequence). CDR3 sequence (DNA): TGTGCCAGCAGCCAAGGTTCCGGAACCGGGGAGCTGTTTTTT. Its translation: CASSQGSGTGELFF.

This clonotype was detected a few times. This chain connects TRBV15 to TRBJ2-1; TRBD1 aligns across 7 bases. This CDR3 is 13 amino acids long. Losses at the gene ends were 5 bases for V and 6 bases for J; bases not matched to a gene: 4. Germline CDR1 reads LNHNV; CDR2 reads YYDKDF (reference sequence). This chain's CDR3 is CATSVYRGNEQFF. CDR3 DNA sequence: TGTGCCACCAGCGTATACAGGGGCAATGAGCAGTTCTTC.

The rearrangement joins TRBV30 to TRBJ1-1; TRBD1 is a possible D gene (5 bases). The germline gives CDR1 GTSNPN, CDR2 SVGIG (reference sequence). This CDR3 region has 13 residues. V lost 1 base to trimming and J lost 3 bases, with 9 bases between them. CDR3 loop: CAWSAQAYTEAFF. CDR3 DNA sequence: TGTGCCTGGAGTGCACAGGCCTACACTGAAGCTTTCTTT.

This clonotype was found many times. This sequence joins TRBV12-3 or TRBV12-4 and TRBJ1-1, with D unresolved. V lost 4 bases to trimming and J lost 3 bases, with 15 bases between them. The length of the CDR3 is 15 residues. DNA of the CDR3: TGTGCCAGCAGTTCCTCCCCGCGGGTGGACACTGAAGCTTTCTTT. This translates into CASSSSPRVDTEAFF.

This clonotype was picked up a small number of times. V gene TRBV20-1 combines with J gene TRBJ1-1; D gene uncertain. This CDR3 spans 13 amino acids. Germline CDR1 and CDR2: DFQATT and SNEGSKA (reference sequence). Trimming took off 1 base at V and 0 bases at J, with 6 bases between the two ends. The CDR3 loop reads CSARALLNTEAFF. CDR3 in DNA: TGCAGTGCTAGAGCACTCTTGAACACTGAAGCTTTCTTT.

This clonotype was counted between two and nine times. The rearrangement uses TRBV10-2 and TRBJ2-1; D gene uncertain. There are 15 residues in the CDR3. Germline V gives CDR1 WSHSY, CDR2 SAAADI. V shed 3 bases and J shed 0 bases, with 9 bases lying between them. The CDR3 is CASSDRVGSYNEQFF. DNA of the CDR3: TGCGCCAGCAGTGATAGGGTAGGCTCCTACAATGAGCAGTTCTTC.

This clonotype has just a few counts. An end of the junction does not agree with germline; a read error may underlie this. The rearrangement uses TRBV10-3 and TRBJ2-3; D perhaps matches TRBD1 (6 bases). CDR1 and CDR2 (germline): ENHRY, SYGVKD. The CDR3 runs to 14 residues. The CDR3 region is CVINRASSTDTQYF. The CDR3 nucleotides are TGTGTCATCAACAGGGCTTCTAGCACAGATACGCAGTATTTT.

This clonotype has ten or more counts. CDR3 DNA: TGTGCCAGCAGCCCGGTGGCAGCTCTAGCCAAAAACATTCAGTACTTC. Translating gives CASSPVAALAKNIQYF. The chain uses TRBV5-6 and TRBJ2-4; the D is unclear. V was pared by 4 bases and J by 0 bases, with 14 bases between. CDR1 and CDR2 from the germline V gene are SGHDT and YYEEEE. The CDR3 loop spans 16 amino acids.

There are many counts of this clonotype. The chain employs TRBV12-5 and TRBJ2-7, with D possibly being TRBD1 (5 bases). In germline, CDR1 is LGHNT, CDR2 FRNRAP. Between the trimmed V and J ends, which lost 4 bases and 3 bases, there was a span of 22 bases. There are 17 residues in the CDR3. The CDR3 spells CASGSTSTRTSSYEQYF. The CDR3 nucleotides read TGTGCTAGTGGTTCTACCTCAACACGGACATCAAGCTACGAGCAGTACTTC. Full variable domain (remainder filled in from reference TRBV12-5 and TRBJ2-7): DARVTQTPRHKVTEMGQEVTMRCQPILGHNTVFWYRQTMMQGLELLAYFRNRAPLDDSGMPKDRFSAEMPDATLATLKIQPSEPRDSAVYFCASGSTSTRTSSYEQYFGPGTRLTVT.

This chain connects TRBV12-3 or TRBV12-4 to TRBJ2-2; D is ambiguous. The CDR3 sequence is 13 residues long. V lost 6 bases and J lost 3, with 8 bases in between. CDR3: CASREHDTGELFF. CDR3 sequence (DNA): TGTGCCAGCAGAGAACACGACACCGGGGAGCTGTTTTTT.

The table lists this clonotype with many counts. V and J are TRBV9 and TRBJ2-3; D call uncertain. The V gene lost 0 bases and the J gene lost 2 bases, with 7 bases spanning the gap. CDR1 and CDR2 from the germline V gene are SGDLS and YYNGEE. The CDR3 covers 14 residues. CDR3 in amino acids: CASSVARLTDTQYF. The CDR3 DNA reads TGTGCCAGCAGCGTAGCTCGCCTCACAGATACGCAGTATTTT.

In nucleotides, the CDR3 is TGTGCCAGCAGCCCGGACAGAACTCAGCCCCAGCATTTT. Protein product: CASSPDRTQPQHF. This rearrangement joins TRBV11-2 to TRBJ1-5, with D possibly being TRBD1 (6 bases). Germline CDR1 and CDR2: SGHAT and FQNNGV. Trimming took off 5 bases at V and 6 bases at J, with 11 bases between the two ends. The CDR3 extends over 13 amino acids.